One sample yielded the 11 T cell receptor beta chains listed below, sequenced in a study of regulatory and conventional T cells in RAG deficiency. Data came from immunoSEQ multiplex PCR; TCRdb stores just in-frame clones and leaves some out. The repertoire holds about 12,000 clones, with approximately 95% as singletons. Blood CD4+ CD25-high CD127-low regulatory T cells supplied the genomic DNA template. The sample also formed part of further work on regulatory T cells. That paper adds: The primer mix had 52 TRBV and 13 TRBJ primers.

The source material was CD127- CD25+ CD4+ Tregs sorted from blood. These receptor sequences come from a human donor in good health.

The V and J genes are TRBV5-4 and TRBJ1-5, with D perhaps matching TRBD1 (5 bases). There are 15 residues in the CDR3. Trimming cost V 1 base and J 4 bases, with 12 bases left between them. Germline lookup yields CDR1 SGHNT and CDR2 YYREEE (reference sequence). Here the CDR3 DNA reads TGTGCCAGCAGCTTGTTCGGGGGACCTAATCAGCCCCAGCATTTT. As protein: CASSLFGGPNQPQHF.

The chain carries TRBV6-1 and TRBJ1-5; D is undetermined. The CDR3 length is 13 residues. CDR1 and CDR2 from the germline V gene are MNHNS and SASEGT. Trimming pared 8 bases from V and 7 bases from J, leaving 15 bases between. CDR3 in DNA: TGTGCCAGCGGACCTGGGAGGGAGCAGCCCCAGCATTTT. Translating gives CASGPGREQPQHF.

The chain links TRBV19 to TRBJ2-3; 13 nucleotides align to TRBD2. The CDR3 loop spans 15 amino acids. In germline, CDR1 is LNHDA, CDR2 SQIVND (reference sequence). With V trimmed by 5 bases and J by 4 bases, 3 bases remained unmatched. The CDR3 nucleotides read TGTGCCAGTAGTTGGACTAGCGGGGGTTCAGATACGCAGTATTTT. This codes for CASSWTSGGSDTQYF.

This rearrangement joins TRBV6-1 to TRBJ1-1; 10 bases line up with TRBD1. V dropped 4 bases and J dropped 2; count of bases not matched to a gene: 4. This CDR3 has 15 amino acids. From germline, CDR1 is MNHNS and CDR2 SASEGT. CDR3 in DNA: TGTGCCAGCAGTGTTAAGACAGGGGGCAACACTGAAGCTTTCTTT. Translated: CASSVKTGGNTEAFF.

V gene TRBV5-5 combines with J gene TRBJ2-7; D is ambiguous. Germline CDR1 and CDR2: SGHKS and YYEKEE (reference sequence). The CDR3 has 14 residues. Trimming removed 1 base from V and 0 bases from J, with 8 bases in between. CDR3 sequence (DNA): TGTGCCAGCAGCTTGATGCAGGTCTCCTACGAGCAGTACTTC. Amino acids: CASSLMQVSYEQYF.

The chain employs TRBV27 and TRBJ2-2, with D unresolved. V lost 5 bases and J 4 bases, leaving 20 bases between the germline ends. Germline lookup yields CDR1 MNHEY and CDR2 SMNVEV (reference sequence). The CDR3 covers 17 residues. CDR3 in amino acids: CASSPLATFRSTGELFF. CDR3 coding DNA: TGTGCCAGCAGTCCGCTCGCGACTTTTAGGAGCACCGGGGAGCTGTTTTTT.

The J gene is TRBJ1-2, the V gene TRBV7-3; possible D gene TRBD1, 5 bases. The CDR3 has 14 residues. The V end was cut by 1 base, the J end by 4 bases, with 10 bases between. Looked up from germline, CDR1 is SGHTA and CDR2 is FQGTGA. The CDR3 spells CASSLIPGSYGYTF. In DNA form, the CDR3 reads TGTGCCAGCAGCTTAATCCCAGGGTCCTATGGCTACACCTTC.

The rearrangement uses TRBV6-5 and TRBJ1-4, with D unresolved. This CDR3 is 15 amino acids long. The germline V gene has CDR1 MNHEY and CDR2 SVGAGI. Trimming left V 2 bases short and J 0 bases short, with 7 bases between. CDR3 DNA sequence: TGTGCCAGCAGTTACCCCGGGACAACTAATGAAAAACTGTTTTTT. Encoded protein: CASSYPGTTNEKLFF.

This clone was seen more than once but under ten times. The CDR3 region is CAWNPHGTLRPGLAGGPVTGELFF. The CDR3 DNA reads TGTGCCTGGAATCCCCATGGGACACTCCGTCCGGGACTAGCGGGGGGGCCCGTCACCGGGGAGCTGTTTTTT. The rearrangement uses TRBV30 and TRBJ2-2; the match to TRBD2 covers 16 bases. V shed 4 bases, J shed 4 bases, and the junction held 27 bases outside the gene matches. The CDR3 covers 24 residues. Germline V gene data show CDR1 as GTSNPN and CDR2 as SVGIG (reference sequence). Drawing the rest from reference TRBV30 and TRBJ2-2, the complete variable domain is SQTIHQWPATLVQPVGSPLSLECTVEGTSNPNLYWYRQAAGRGLQLLFYSVGIGQISSEVPQNLSASRPQDRQFILSSKKLLLSDSGFYLCAWNPHGTLRPGLAGGPVTGELFFGEGSRLTVL.

Note on this clone: An end of the junction does not agree with germline; a read error may underlie this. CDR3 sequence (DNA): TGCGCCAGCAGCTTGAGGAGGCTCCAGTCCTCCAATGAGCAGTTCTTC. It encodes CASSLRRLQSSNEQFF. J is TRBJ2-1 and V is TRBV5-1, with TRBD2 as a possible D gene (5 bases). CDR3 length: 16 amino acids. Germline-derived CDR1 and CDR2 are SGHRS and YFSETQ.

The rearrangement uses TRBV11-3 and TRBJ2-1, with D uncertain. The CDR3 totals 15 residues. V was trimmed by 3 bases and J by 9 bases, leaving 18 bases between them. Germline V lookup: CDR1 SGHNT, CDR2 YENEEA. CDR3 in amino acids: CASSFLYAVRGEQFF. In DNA, the CDR3 is TGTGCCAGCAGCTTTCTTTACGCGGTGCGCGGTGAGCAGTTCTTC.